Following are 27 T cell receptor beta chains from one sample sequenced in a study of T cell responses to AZD1222 COVID-19 vaccine. Profiled with immunoSEQ multiplex PCR; TCRdb holds only in-frame clones, not every one. The table lists around 84,000 clones, about 91% of them singletons, with 7% to 8.5% in the top ten. Sequencing was performed on peripheral blood, taken on day 0 of MenACWY control vaccination. These receptor sequences come from an adult in good health.

The J gene is TRBJ1-5, the V gene TRBV9, with TRBD1 as a possible D gene (6 bases). The CDR3 loop spans 14 amino acids. Trimming shortened V by 5 bases and J by 7 bases, and 16 bases separated the two germline ends. Germline CDR1 SGDLS, CDR2 YYNGEE. CDR3 sequence reads: CASSASGGGQPQHF. CDR3 bases: TGTGCCAGCAGTGCCAGTGGGGGCGGACAGCCCCAGCATTTT.

The CDR3 nucleotides are TGTGCCAGCACCCTACGACTAGCCCCAAGAATAGAGCAGTTCTTC. Translating gives CASTLRLAPRIEQFF. The chain employs TRBV7-2 and TRBJ2-1; 7 nucleotides align to TRBD2. The germline V gene has CDR1 SGHTA and CDR2 FQGNSA. CDR3 length: 15 residues. The V and J ends lost 7 bases and 10 bases, in that order; junction bases with no gene match: 16.

The V gene is TRBV6-6, the J gene TRBJ2-7, with no clear D. The CDR3 has 11 amino acids. The ends were cut back, 2 bases at V and 2 bases at J, with 1 base in the middle. Germline lookup yields CDR1 MNHNY and CDR2 SVGAGI (reference sequence). CDR3: CASSYAYEQYF. In DNA, the CDR3 is TGTGCCAGCAGTTACGCCTACGAGCAGTACTTC.

The rearrangement uses TRBV27 and TRBJ1-4; D gene unclear. The CDR3 loop spans 15 amino acids. Germline V lookup: CDR1 MNHEY, CDR2 SMNVEV (reference sequence). The V gene lost 8 bases and the J gene lost 1 base, with 14 bases spanning the gap. CDR3 amino acids: CASGSGVITNEKLFF. DNA for the CDR3: TGTGCCAGCGGGTCGGGAGTAATAACTAATGAAAAACTGTTTTTT.

The V and J genes are TRBV7-3 and TRBJ2-3; no clear D. Germline values: CDR1 SGHTA, CDR2 FQGTGA. CDR3 length equals 15 residues. Trimming stripped 5 bases from V and 2 bases from J, with 14 bases between. The CDR3 spells CASSTSPGPTDTQYF. In DNA, the CDR3 is TGTGCCAGCAGCACAAGCCCAGGCCCCACAGATACGCAGTATTTT.

The chain carries TRBV28 and TRBJ1-6; possible D gene TRBD1, 5 bases. Trimming took off 5 bases at V and 7 bases at J, with 18 bases between the two ends. Germline V lookup: CDR1 MDHEN, CDR2 SYDVKM. The CDR3 has 16 amino acids. This CDR3 is CASSLSGQGANSPLHF. CDR3 bases: TGTGCCAGCAGTCTCTCTGGCCAGGGCGCCAATTCACCCCTCCACTTT.

The chain uses TRBV7-9 and TRBJ1-1; 9 positions agree with TRBD1. V lost 1 base to trimming and J lost 5 bases; unmatched junction nucleotides: 5. There are 15 residues in the CDR3. Looked up from germline, CDR1 is SEHNR and CDR2 is FQNEAQ (reference sequence). The CDR3 loop reads CASSLVQGAETEAFF. The DNA for the CDR3 is TGTGCCAGCAGCTTAGTACAGGGGGCTGAAACTGAAGCTTTCTTT.

V gene TRBV2 combines with J gene TRBJ1-1; D is perhaps TRBD1 (5 bases). This CDR3 contains 13 residues. CDR1 and CDR2 (germline): SNHLY, FYNNEI. V was pared by 7 bases and J by 1 base, with 10 bases between. The CDR3 region has the DNA TGTGCCAGCACCGGGACCGGGAACACTGAAGCTTTCTTT. The encoded protein is CASTGTGNTEAFF.

CDR3 DNA: TGCGCCAGCAGCAAAGGACTGAACATGAACACTGAAGCTTTCTTT. This sequence encodes CASSKGLNMNTEAFF. The chain joins TRBV4-3 to TRBJ1-1; the D is unclear. V was cut by 5 bases and J by 0 bases, with 13 bases left in between. Germline loops: CDR1 LGHNA, CDR2 YSLEER. The CDR3 consists of 15 residues.

V and J are TRBV7-3 and TRBJ1-1; TRBD1 might be the D (5 bases). V was clipped by 2 bases and J by 5 bases, with 9 bases between them. This CDR3 is 13 amino acids long. Germline V gene sequence: CDR1 SGHTA, CDR2 FQGTGA. CDR3 nucleotide sequence: TGTGCCAGCAGCTTACAGGGCGCAACTGAAGCTTTCTTT. Translating gives CASSLQGATEAFF.

V is TRBV28 and J is TRBJ1-2; D may be TRBD1 (5 bases). Germline V lookup: CDR1 MDHEN, CDR2 SYDVKM. The CDR3 runs 12 residues. The germline V and J ends were trimmed by 6 bases and 8 bases, with 13 bases remaining between them. The CDR3 region has the DNA TGTGCCAGCAGCTCCGGGGCCCGGGGCTACACCTTC. Protein sequence: CASSSGARGYTF.

The genes are TRBV6-6 and TRBJ2-1, with a tentative D call TRBD1 (5 bases). In germline, CDR1 is MNHNY, CDR2 SVGAGI (reference sequence). This CDR3 region has 13 residues. V lost 3 bases and J lost 7, with 10 bases in between. In DNA form, the CDR3 reads TGTGCCAGCAGTTATCAGGGCCGGAATGAGCAGTTCTTC. Translated: CASSYQGRNEQFF.

The chain links TRBV9 to TRBJ1-1; 7 nucleotides line up with TRBD1. This CDR3 spans 13 amino acids. The germline CDR1 and CDR2 sequences are SGDLS and YYNGEE. Trimming removed 4 bases from V and 5 bases from J; junction bases left unmatched: 5. Written as DNA, the CDR3 is TGTGCCAGCAGCCCATTGACAGGGACTGAAGCTTTCTTT. Translation gives CASSPLTGTEAFF.

This clone was observed a single time. The CDR3 bases are TGTGCCAGAAGCTTGATTAGGACTAGACAGATGAGCTCCTACAATGAGCAGTTCTTC. Translated: CARSLIRTRQMSSYNEQFF. The V call is TRBV5-3, the J call TRBJ2-1; 7 nucleotides align to TRBD2. TRBV5-3 is annotated as an ORF whose role is uncertain. The V gene end was trimmed by 1 base and the J gene end by 0 bases; junction bases not matched to a gene: 13. The CDR3 extends over 19 amino acids.

The chain has TRBV28 and TRBJ2-1; perhaps D is TRBD1 or TRBD2 (5 bases each). The CDR3 is made up of 16 amino acids. Trimming pared 6 bases from V and 4 bases from J, leaving 19 bases between. From germline, CDR1 is MDHEN and CDR2 SYDVKM. The CDR3 sequence: CASRVGGLGSYNEQFF. Here the CDR3 DNA reads TGTGCCAGCAGAGTTGGGGGATTAGGGAGTTACAATGAGCAGTTCTTC.

V and J are TRBV29-1 and TRBJ2-7, with D tentatively TRBD1 or TRBD2 (5 bases each). The CDR3 runs to 13 residues. Trimming took off 3 bases at V and 5 bases at J, with 14 bases between the two ends. CDR1 is SQVTM, CDR2 ANQGSEA, per germline. The CDR3 loop is CSVEFLGRNEQYF. The CDR3 DNA reads as TGCAGCGTTGAGTTTCTGGGACGGAACGAGCAGTACTTC.

The V gene is TRBV9, the J gene TRBJ2-5; 9 bases line up with TRBD1. The trim removed 3 bases at V and 4 bases at J, leaving 4 bases unmatched. From germline, CDR1 is SGDLS and CDR2 YYNGEE. There are 14 residues in the CDR3. CDR3 DNA sequence: TGTGCCAGCAGCGGGAGGACAGGGGTAGAGACCCAGTACTTC. It codes for CASSGRTGVETQYF.

This chain joins TRBV28 and TRBJ1-1; 8 bases agree with TRBD1. J was trimmed by 5 bases and V by 6 bases; bases with no gene match: 5. Germline CDR1 MDHEN, CDR2 SYDVKM. The CDR3 extends over 13 amino acids. This CDR3 reads CASRRTGGTEAFF. The CDR3 region has the DNA TGTGCCAGCAGGCGAACAGGGGGGACTGAAGCTTTCTTT.

The chain recombines TRBV6-5 with TRBJ1-1; no definite D call. V lost 3 bases and J 1 base, leaving 12 bases between the germline ends. Germline V gene lookup returns CDR1 MNHEY and CDR2 SVGAGI. The CDR3 has 15 amino acids. The CDR3 loop is CASSYVSVPNTEAFF. CDR3 DNA: TGTGCCAGCAGTTATGTGTCCGTCCCGAACACTGAAGCTTTCTTT.

V gene TRBV4-3 combines with J gene TRBJ2-7, with D perhaps given as TRBD1 or TRBD2 (5 bases each). This CDR3 has 13 amino acids. Germline-derived CDR1 and CDR2 are LGHNA and YSLEER. Trimming left V 2 bases short and J 6 bases short, with 11 bases between. In nucleotides, the CDR3 is TGCGCCAGCAGCCAACAGGGTGGGGGCGAGCAGTACTTC. This sequence encodes CASSQQGGGEQYF.

The chain recombines TRBV10-2 with TRBJ1-2; D possibly corresponds to TRBD1 (6 bases). This CDR3 spans 12 amino acids. Looked up from germline, CDR1 is WSHSY and CDR2 is SAAADI. The ends were cut back, 6 bases at V and 3 bases at J, with 8 bases in the middle. The CDR3 region has the DNA TGCGCCAGCAGGGACAGTTACTATGGCTACACCTTC. Translating gives CASRDSYYGYTF.

The CDR3 loop reads CASSSLLTLGTKDSPLHF. The DNA for the CDR3 is TGTGCCAGCAGTAGTTTGCTTACCCTCGGGACAAAGGATTCACCCCTCCACTTT. The chain recombines TRBV27 with TRBJ1-6; D perhaps matches TRBD1 (6 bases). This CDR3 contains 18 residues. Per germline, CDR1 MNHEY and CDR2 SMNVEV (reference sequence). V lost 5 bases, J lost 8 bases, and 25 bases lay in between.

This clone has only one observation. V gene TRBV30 combines with J gene TRBJ2-5; D is unclear. Germline lookup yields CDR1 GTSNPN and CDR2 SVGIG (reference sequence). The length of the CDR3 is 15 residues. The V end lost 3 bases, the J end lost 0 bases, and 14 bases lay between the germline ends. CDR3 nucleotides: TGTGCCTGGAGCCTTGATGCCAGGTACCAAGAGACCCAGTACTTC. This encodes CAWSLDARYQETQYF.

The chain recombines TRBV2 with TRBJ1-1; maybe TRBD1 (5 bases). The length of the CDR3 is 13 residues. V lost 5 bases, J lost 1 base, and 8 bases lay in between. The germline V gene has CDR1 SNHLY and CDR2 FYNNEI. The CDR3 protein is CASSSDRNTEAFF. Written as DNA, the CDR3 is TGTGCCAGCAGTTCCGACAGGAACACTGAAGCTTTCTTT.

This clone was counted a single time. Here the CDR3 reads CASRPDTGTGEQYF. CDR3 DNA: TGTGCCAGCAGGCCCGATACAGGGACCGGCGAGCAGTACTTC. This sequence joins TRBV5-5 and TRBJ2-7; a weak D match, TRBD1 (6 bases). This CDR3 comprises 14 residues. Germline CDR1 and CDR2: SGHKS and YYEKEE (reference sequence). V was clipped by 5 bases and J by 6 bases, with 18 bases between them.

The chain has TRBV6-2 or TRBV6-3 and TRBJ1-1; D uncertain. The CDR3 length is 12 residues. Germline V gene lookup returns CDR1 MNHEY and CDR2 SVGEGT. Trimming pared 6 bases from V and 9 bases from J, leaving 14 bases between. The CDR3 is CASSNPEGQAFF. CDR3 nucleotides: TGTGCCAGCAGCAACCCCGAGGGTCAAGCTTTCTTT.

The J gene is TRBJ2-6, the V gene TRBV28; the D is unclear. Germline V gives CDR1 MDHEN, CDR2 SYDVKM. The CDR3 covers 17 residues. Deletions cut 5 bases from V and 0 bases from J, with 14 bases between. CDR3 sequence (DNA): TGTGCCAGCAGTCAGCAAACCGGTCTCTCTGGGGCCAACGTCCTGACTTTC. Protein sequence: CASSQQTGLSGANVLTF.